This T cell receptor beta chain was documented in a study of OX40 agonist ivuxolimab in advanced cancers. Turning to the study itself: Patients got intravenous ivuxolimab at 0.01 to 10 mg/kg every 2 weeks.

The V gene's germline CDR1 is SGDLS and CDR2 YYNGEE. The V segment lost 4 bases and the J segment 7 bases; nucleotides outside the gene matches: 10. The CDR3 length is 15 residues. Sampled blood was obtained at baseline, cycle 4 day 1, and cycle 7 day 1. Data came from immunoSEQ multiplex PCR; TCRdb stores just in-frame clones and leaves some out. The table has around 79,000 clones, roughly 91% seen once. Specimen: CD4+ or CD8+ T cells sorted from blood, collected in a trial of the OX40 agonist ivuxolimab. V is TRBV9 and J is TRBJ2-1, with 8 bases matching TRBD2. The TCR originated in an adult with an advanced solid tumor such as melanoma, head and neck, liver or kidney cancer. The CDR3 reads CASSYETSVLNEQFF. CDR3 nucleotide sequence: TGTGCCAGCAGCTACGAGACTAGCGTTTTGAATGAGCAGTTCTTC.